These 18 T cell receptor beta chains originate from one sample sequenced in a study of T cell responses to AZD1222 COVID-19 vaccine. Profiling relied on immunoSEQ multiplex PCR, and the TCRdb table lists in-frame clones only, not all of them. The sample yields approximately 130,000 clones, 89% seen once. Here the sequenced sample was peripheral blood, taken 28 days after the second AZD1222 dose. The receptors derive from an adult who received the AZD1222 COVID-19 vaccine.

The gene calls are TRBV19 and TRBJ2-7, with TRBD1 matching over 12 bases. Germline CDR1 and CDR2: LNHDA and SQIVND (reference sequence). The trim removed 6 bases at V and 4 bases at J, leaving 22 bases unmatched. The CDR3 extends over 20 amino acids. CDR3 DNA: TGTGCCAGTAGCCCGGCCTCGGGACAGGGGGCTGTTGGAGGCGTATACGAGCAGTACTTC. This sequence encodes CASSPASGQGAVGGVYEQYF.

This clone was seen only once. The chain combines TRBV5-5 with TRBJ1-5; TRBD1 might be the D (6 bases). V lost 4 bases and J 5 bases, leaving 16 bases between the germline ends. The germline CDR1 and CDR2 sequences are SGHKS and YYEKEE (reference sequence). The length of the CDR3 is 15 residues. The CDR3 protein is CASSHRVGGDQPQHF. The CDR3 nucleotides read TGTGCCAGCAGCCACAGGGTCGGTGGGGATCAGCCCCAGCATTTT.

The chain is built from TRBV4-3 and TRBJ2-7; 7 bases match TRBD1. Germline V CDR1 and CDR2: LGHNA, YSLEER. CDR3 length equals 16 residues. V lost 5 bases and J lost 1; bases outside the gene matches: 11. CDR3 DNA sequence: TGCGCCAGCAGCTTTCCCACAAGGGGGCCTTCCTACGAGCAGTACTTC. Translating gives CASSFPTRGPSYEQYF.

The genes are TRBV19 and TRBJ2-2; no firm D call. CDR1 and CDR2 (germline): LNHDA, SQIVND (reference sequence). The CDR3 has 18 amino acids. V was pared by 2 bases and J by 2 bases, with 18 bases between. Here the CDR3 reads CASSINILRVLNTGELFF. The CDR3 DNA follows: TGTGCCAGTAGTATAAATATTTTAAGGGTACTCAACACCGGGGAGCTGTTTTTT.

The chain uses TRBV5-8 and TRBJ2-3; 10 bases map to TRBD1. Germline V lookup: CDR1 SGHTS, CDR2 YDEGEE. Trimming at V came to 6 bases and at J to 3 bases, leaving 4 bases not matched to a gene. The CDR3 covers 14 residues. CDR3 DNA sequence: TGTGCCAGCAATGGACAGGGGGAAACAGATACGCAGTATTTT. It encodes CASNGQGETDTQYF. The full variable domain, its missing parts supplied by reference TRBV5-8 and TRBJ2-3, is EAGVTQSPTHLIKTRGQQATLRCSPISGHTSVYWYQQALGLGLQFLLWYDEGEERNRGNFPPRFSGRQFPNYSSELNVNALELEDSALYLCASNGQGETDTQYFGPGTRLTVL.

This sequence joins TRBV28 and TRBJ1-1, with 7 nucleotides matching TRBD1. This CDR3 has 14 amino acids. The germline V gene has CDR1 MDHEN and CDR2 SYDVKM. Unmatched junction bases numbered 5, after V lost 6 bases and J lost 1 base. The CDR3 DNA follows: TGTGCCAGCAGCAAGGACAGGCCGAACACTGAAGCTTTCTTT. It translates to CASSKDRPNTEAFF.

This chain uses TRBV7-2 with TRBJ2-3; D perhaps matches TRBD2 (6 bases). Germline V gives CDR1 SGHTA, CDR2 FQGNSA. The CDR3 totals 15 residues. V was trimmed by 4 bases and J by 1 base, leaving 12 bases between them. CDR3 sequence (DNA): TGTGCCAGCAGCTCTCCCGGGACTCGCACAGATACGCAGTATTTT. Its translation: CASSSPGTRTDTQYF.

This clone was counted a single time. CDR3 coding DNA: TGCGCCAGCAGCCAAGTGGGGGGAGGGAATGAGCAGTTCTTC. Encoded protein: CASSQVGGGNEQFF. This sequence joins TRBV4-1 and TRBJ2-1, with 7 bases aligning to TRBD2. The CDR3 contains 14 residues. V dropped 1 base and J dropped 7; count of bases not matched to a gene: 4. The germline V gene has CDR1 MGHRA and CDR2 YSYEKL.

The rearrangement joins TRBV19 to TRBJ2-7, with TRBD2 matching 10 bases. Germline V gene sequence: CDR1 LNHDA, CDR2 SQIVND (reference sequence). With V trimmed by 4 bases and J by 1 base, 1 base remained unmatched. The CDR3 totals 14 residues. CDR3 residues: CASSTSGGSYEQYF. CDR3 coding DNA: TGTGCCAGTAGTACTAGCGGGGGATCCTACGAGCAGTACTTC.

This clone was counted a few times. The chain uses TRBV7-3 and TRBJ2-3, with D possibly being TRBD1 (5 bases). V dropped 8 bases and J dropped 1 base, with 13 bases sitting between them. The germline gives CDR1 SGHTA, CDR2 FQGTGA. CDR3 size: 14 residues. The CDR3, as DNA: TGTGCCAGCGCTCAGGGCCTCGGCACAGATACGCAGTATTTT. Its protein product is CASAQGLGTDTQYF.

This chain links TRBV19 with TRBJ2-5; 11 bases line up with TRBD2. From germline, CDR1 is LNHDA and CDR2 SQIVND (reference sequence). With V trimmed by 3 bases and J by 3 bases, 9 bases remained unmatched. The CDR3 extends over 17 amino acids. Here the CDR3 reads CASSMTPPLAGEETQYF. CDR3 coding DNA: TGTGCCAGTAGTATGACCCCTCCACTAGCGGGAGAAGAGACCCAGTACTTC.

In DNA, the CDR3 is TGCGCCAGCAGCTTGGCTACGGACCTAGCCAAAAACATTCAGTACTTC. It yields the protein CASSLATDLAKNIQYF. The chain has TRBV5-1 and TRBJ2-4; no firm D call. The CDR3 consists of 16 residues. The germline gives CDR1 SGHRS, CDR2 YFSETQ. Trimming removed 0 bases at V and 0 bases at J, with 10 bases between.

The chain carries TRBV6-5 and TRBJ2-7; 10 positions match TRBD2. J was trimmed by 6 bases and V by 2 bases; bases with no gene match: 10. The CDR3 is 16 amino acids. Germline V gene sequence: CDR1 MNHEY, CDR2 SVGAGI. The CDR3, as DNA: TGTGCCAGCAGTTACCTAGCGGGGGATAAGGTCGGCGAGCAGTACTTC. This codes for CASSYLAGDKVGEQYF.

This clone turned up a few times. V and J are TRBV30 and TRBJ1-1; 7 bases are a match to TRBD1. The CDR3 runs to 12 residues. Germline trimming cut 4 bases from V and 1 base from J; bases unmatched to any gene: 0. In germline, CDR1 is GTSNPN, CDR2 SVGIG (reference sequence). The CDR3 sequence: CAWTGGNTEAFF. CDR3 sequence (DNA): TGTGCCTGGACAGGGGGGAACACTGAAGCTTTCTTT.

This chain connects TRBV10-3 to TRBJ1-1, with 8 positions matching TRBD1. With 5 bases clipped from V and 3 bases from J, the junction kept 5 bases outside the gene matches. The CDR3 covers 14 residues. CDR1 ENHRY and CDR2 SYGVKD come from the germline V gene. The CDR3 is CAISPGGADTEAFF. The CDR3 coding sequence is TGTGCCATCAGTCCAGGGGGCGCGGACACTGAAGCTTTCTTT.

This clone showed up just a few times. At one of its ends the junction is not consistent with the germline gene, which may arise from a read error. The chain links TRBV16 to TRBJ2-3, with 13 bases lining up with TRBD2. The CDR3 consists of 14 residues. Germline CDR1 and CDR2: KGHSY and FQNENV. In DNA, the CDR3 is TGTGCCAGCAGCCCTGGACTAGCGGGAGATCCGCAGTATTTT. Its translation is CASSPGLAGDPQYF.

The chain recombines TRBV9 with TRBJ1-1; D is unclear. The CDR3 runs 15 residues. The germline gives CDR1 SGDLS, CDR2 YYNGEE. Trimming took off 4 bases at V and 1 base at J, with 14 bases between the two ends. The CDR3 DNA sequence: TGTGCCAGCAGCCCCCCGGGGTCGGGGAACACTGAAGCTTTCTTT. It encodes CASSPPGSGNTEAFF.

The rearrangement joins TRBV12-3 or TRBV12-4 to TRBJ1-4; tentative D call: TRBD1 (5 bases). CDR3 length equals 13 residues. V lost 3 bases to trimming and J lost 7 bases, with 9 bases between them. In DNA form, the CDR3 reads TGTGCCAGCAGTTTTTGGGGGACTGAAAAACTGTTTTTT. It codes for CASSFWGTEKLFF.